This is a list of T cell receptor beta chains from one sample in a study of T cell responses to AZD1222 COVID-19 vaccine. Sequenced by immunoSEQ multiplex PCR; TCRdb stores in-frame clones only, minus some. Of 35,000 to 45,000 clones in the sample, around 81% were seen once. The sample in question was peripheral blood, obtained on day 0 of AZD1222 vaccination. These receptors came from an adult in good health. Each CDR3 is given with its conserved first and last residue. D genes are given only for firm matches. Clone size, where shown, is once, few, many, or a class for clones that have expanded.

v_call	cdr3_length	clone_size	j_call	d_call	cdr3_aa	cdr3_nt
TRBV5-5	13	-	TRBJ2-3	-	CASSLEWEDTQYF	TGTGCCAGCAGCTTGGAGTGGGAAGATACGCAGTATTTT
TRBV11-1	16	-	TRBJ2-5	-	CASSLGGRLVTETQYF	TGTGCCAGCAGCTTAGGTGGCAGGTTGGTGACGGAGACCCAGTACTTC
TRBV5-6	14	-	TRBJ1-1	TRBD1	CASRQTGRGTEAFF	TGTGCCAGCAGGCAGACAGGGAGGGGAACTGAAGCTTTCTTT
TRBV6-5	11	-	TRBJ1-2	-	CASSFEGGYTF	TGTGCCAGCAGTTTCGAGGGTGGCTACACCTTC
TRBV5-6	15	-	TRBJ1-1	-	CASSLLNRANTEAFF	TGTGCCAGCAGCTTGTTAAACAGGGCGAACACTGAAGCTTTCTTT
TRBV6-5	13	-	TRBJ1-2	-	CASSPGPFGGYTF	TGTGCCAGCAGCCCCGGCCCATTCGGAGGCTACACCTTC
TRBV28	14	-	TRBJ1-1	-	CASSLWRGGTEAFF	TGTGCCAGCAGTTTATGGAGGGGAGGCACTGAAGCTTTCTTT
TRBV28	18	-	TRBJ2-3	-	CASSLFGSSGVSTDTQYF	TGTGCCAGCAGTTTATTCGGTTCATCGGGGGTTAGCACAGATACGCAGTATTTT
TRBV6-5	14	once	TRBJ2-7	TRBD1	CASRPTGGREEQYF	TGTGCCAGCAGACCTACAGGGGGTAGAGAAGAGCAGTACTTC
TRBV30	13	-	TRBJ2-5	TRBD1	CAWRTGAQETQYF	TGTGCCTGGAGGACAGGGGCCCAAGAGACCCAGTACTTC
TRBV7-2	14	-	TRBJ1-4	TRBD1	CASSDDRGGEKLFF	TGTGCCAGCAGCGACGACAGGGGAGGGGAAAAACTGTTTTTT
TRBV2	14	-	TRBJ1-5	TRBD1	CASSGTGGNQPQHF	TGTGCCAGCAGTGGCACAGGGGGCAATCAGCCCCAGCATTTT
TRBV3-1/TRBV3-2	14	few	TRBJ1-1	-	CASSRWVEHTEAFF	TGTGCCAGCAGCCGCTGGGTAGAACACACTGAAGCTTTCTTT
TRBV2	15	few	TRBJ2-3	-	CASSALELGLDTQYF	TGTGCCAGCAGCGCCTTAGAGTTAGGGCTTGATACGCAGTATTTT
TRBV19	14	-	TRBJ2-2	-	CASERTENTGELFF	TGTGCCAGTGAACGGACAGAGAACACCGGGGAGCTGTTTTTT
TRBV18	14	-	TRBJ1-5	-	CASSPAAPNQPQHF	TGTGCCAGCTCACCTGCAGCCCCCAATCAGCCCCAGCATTTT
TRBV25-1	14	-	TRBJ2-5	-	CASSPAGAQETQYF	TGTGCCAGCAGTCCGGCCGGCGCCCAAGAGACCCAGTACTTC
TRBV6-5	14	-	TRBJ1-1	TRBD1	CASSPQGGSTEAFF	TGTGCCAGCAGCCCCCAGGGGGGGAGCACTGAAGCTTTCTTT
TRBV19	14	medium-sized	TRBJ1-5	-	CASSITRERQPQHF	TGTGCCAGTAGTATAACCAGGGAGAGGCAGCCCCAGCATTTT
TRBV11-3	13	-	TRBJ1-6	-	CASSFTGSSPLHF	TGTGCCAGCAGCTTTACAGGGAGTTCACCCCTCCACTTT
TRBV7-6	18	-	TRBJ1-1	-	CASSFDQALGSMNTEAFF	TGTGCCAGCAGCTTCGATCAGGCCCTAGGGTCAATGAACACTGAAGCTTTCTTT
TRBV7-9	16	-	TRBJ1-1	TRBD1	CASGTGQGALNTEAFF	TGTGCCAGCGGGACCGGACAGGGGGCTTTGAACACTGAAGCTTTCTTT
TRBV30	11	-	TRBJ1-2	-	CAWSVLQGYTF	TGTGCCTGGAGTGTACTGCAGGGCTACACCTTC
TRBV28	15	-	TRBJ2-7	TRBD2	CASSLISGGAYEQYF	TGTGCCAGCAGTTTGATTAGCGGGGGGGCGTACGAGCAGTACTTC
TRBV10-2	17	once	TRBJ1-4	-	CASGGQVGGATNEKLFF	TGCGCCAGTGGGGGGCAAGTTGGCGGGGCCACTAATGAAAAACTGTTTTTT
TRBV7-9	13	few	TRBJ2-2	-	CASSPLQEGELFF	TGTGCCAGCAGCCCGCTACAGGAAGGGGAGCTGTTTTTT
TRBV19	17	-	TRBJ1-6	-	CASSILATGITGSPLHF	TGTGCCAGTAGTATACTGGCCACCGGAATTACGGGGTCACCCCTCCACTTT
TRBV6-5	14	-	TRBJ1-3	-	CASSYSGSGNTIYF	TGTGCCAGCAGTTACTCAGGTTCTGGAAACACCATATATTTT
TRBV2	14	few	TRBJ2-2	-	CASMRGPGVGELFF	TGTGCCAGCATGAGGGGCCCGGGGGTCGGGGAGCTGTTTTTT
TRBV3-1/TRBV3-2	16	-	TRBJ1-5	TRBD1	CASSLGTGRNNQPQHF	TGTGCCAGCAGCCTGGGGACAGGAAGAAACAATCAGCCCCAGCATTTT
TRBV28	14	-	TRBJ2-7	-	CASSPSTGRNEQYF	TGTGCCAGCAGTCCTTCGACAGGGAGGAACGAGCAGTACTTC
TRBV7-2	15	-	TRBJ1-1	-	CASRLEGASDTEAFF	TGTGCCAGCAGATTAGAAGGGGCTTCTGACACTGAAGCTTTCTTT
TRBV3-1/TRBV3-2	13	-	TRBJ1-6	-	CASTFGSGSPLHF	TGTGCCAGCACTTTCGGGAGTGGCTCACCCCTCCACTTT
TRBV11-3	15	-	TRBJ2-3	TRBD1	CASSSRDRVADTQYF	TGTGCCAGCAGCTCCAGGGACAGGGTCGCAGATACGCAGTATTTT
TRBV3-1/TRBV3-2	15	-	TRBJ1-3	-	CASSQDVRPGNTIYF	TGTGCCAGCAGCCAAGACGTCAGACCTGGAAACACCATATATTTT
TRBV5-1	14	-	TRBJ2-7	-	CASRRTEMSYEQYF	TGCGCCAGCAGAAGGACAGAAATGTCCTACGAGCAGTACTTC
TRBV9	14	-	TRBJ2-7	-	CASAPSDPAYEQYF	TGTGCCAGCGCCCCATCGGATCCCGCCTACGAGCAGTACTTC
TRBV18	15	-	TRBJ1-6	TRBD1	CASSPSGQAVSPLHF	TGTGCCAGCTCACCCTCGGGACAGGCAGTTTCACCCCTCCACTTT
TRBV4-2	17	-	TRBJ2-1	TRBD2	CASSLGERGGRYNEQFF	TGTGCCAGCAGCCTCGGGGAGCGGGGGGGCCGGTACAATGAGCAGTTCTTC
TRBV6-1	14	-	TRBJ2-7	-	CASSEDGSFREQYF	TGTGCCAGCAGTGAAGACGGCAGCTTCAGAGAGCAGTACTTC
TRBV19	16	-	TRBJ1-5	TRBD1	CASSFRPDRGDQPQHF	TGTGCCAGTAGTTTTCGCCCGGACAGGGGAGATCAGCCCCAGCATTTT
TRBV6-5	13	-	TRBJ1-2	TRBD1	CASTTTGDYGYTF	TGTGCCAGCACCACTACAGGGGACTATGGCTACACCTTC
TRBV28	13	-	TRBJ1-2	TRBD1	CASSRGSLNSYTF	TGTGCCAGCTCCAGGGGGAGCTTGAATTCCTACACCTTC
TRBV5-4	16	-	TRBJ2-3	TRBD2	CASSPWTSGRTDTQYF	TGTGCCAGCAGCCCATGGACTAGCGGCCGCACAGATACGCAGTATTTT
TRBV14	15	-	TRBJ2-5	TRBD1	CASSRWTGNQETQYF	TGTGCCAGCAGCCGATGGACAGGCAACCAAGAGACCCAGTACTTC
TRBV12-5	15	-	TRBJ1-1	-	CASGLGSGVNTEAFF	TGTGCTAGTGGTTTGGGGTCAGGGGTAAACACTGAAGCTTTCTTT
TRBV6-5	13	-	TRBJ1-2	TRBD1	CASRGGGGYGYTF	TGTGCCTCCCGAGGGGGCGGTGGCTATGGCTACACCTTC
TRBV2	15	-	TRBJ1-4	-	CASSEALRGSEKLFF	TGTGCCAGCAGTGAAGCGCTCCGAGGTAGTGAAAAACTGTTTTTT
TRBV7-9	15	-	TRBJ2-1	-	CASSAGVARRNEQFF	TGTGCCAGCAGCGCAGGGGTAGCCCGCCGCAATGAGCAGTTCTTC
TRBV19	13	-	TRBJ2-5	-	CASSIVAGETQYF	TGTGCCAGTAGTATAGTAGCCGGAGAGACCCAGTACTTC
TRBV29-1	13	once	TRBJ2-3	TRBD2	CSVVTSATDTQYF	TGCAGCGTCGTGACTAGCGCCACAGATACGCAGTATTTT
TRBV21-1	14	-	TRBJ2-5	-	CASIHQIREGVQYF	TGTGCCAGCATACATCAGATACGGGAGGGGGTCCAGTACTTC